This record concerns one TCR beta chain sequence. No antigen is known for it. Using immunoSEQ multiplex PCR, the repertoire was profiled, and TCRdb retains in-frame clones only, with some absent. The profile covers about 130,000 clones, with about nine tenths appearing a single time and roughly 6% taken by the ten largest. The sample comes from a study of T cell responses to AZD1222 COVID-19 vaccine. Notes on the study in general: Once two AZD1222 doses were given, Spike-specific TCR breadth and depth went up. Donors were mostly white British, more females; clonal diversity possibly underestimated. The repertoires were collected only after the peak T cell response. Close to half of spike-specific TCRs reportedly recognize unmutated variant regions.

The source of this sequence is an adult in good health. The sample was peripheral blood, taken on day 0 of AZD1222 vaccination.

The CDR3 is CASSLGAWDTYYTF. The CDR3, as DNA: TGTGCCAGCAGTCTCGGGGCGTGGGACACCTACTACACCTTC. The chain recombines TRBV27 with TRBJ1-2, with D perhaps TRBD1 (6 bases). V was cut by 5 bases and J by 10 bases, with 20 bases left in between. Germline CDR1 and CDR2: MNHEY and SMNVEV (reference sequence). This CDR3 is 14 amino acids long.